The 27 T cell receptor beta chains below were found in one sample sequenced in a study of T cells in Graves' hyperthyroidism and ophthalmopathy. TCR beta CDR3 regions were amplified from RNA transcripts. The TCR CDR3 first-round RT-PCR relied on the HTBI primer set. TCRdb called the multiplex PCR reads again in MiXCR, with one record for every CDR3 protein. The repertoire holds under 350,000 distinct CDR3 sequences, with roughly an eighth as singletons. Sequenced: blood. The receptors shown here come from a woman aged 40 to 50 with Graves' ophthalmopathy.

There are many counts of this clonotype. The gene calls are TRBV25-1 and TRBJ2-5; D perhaps matches TRBD1 (6 bases). This CDR3 has 13 residues. The ends were cut back, 5 bases at V and 5 bases at J, with 12 bases in the middle. Germline assignment: CDR1 MGHDK and CDR2 SYGVNS. In DNA, the CDR3 is TGTGCCAGCAGTTCAGGGGTTTTGGAGACCCAGTACTTC. Amino acids: CASSSGVLETQYF.

The table lists this clonotype with many counts. J is TRBJ1-1 and V is TRBV7-9; tentatively, D is TRBD1 (5 bases). Germline V gives CDR1 SEHNR, CDR2 FQNEAQ (reference sequence). The CDR3 spans 15 residues. Between the trimmed V and J ends, which lost 5 bases and 1 base, there was a span of 14 bases. The CDR3 nucleotides are TGTGCCAGCAGCAAATCCGGGACGGGGAACACTGAAGCTTTCTTT. This encodes CASSKSGTGNTEAFF.

This clonotype appeared many times. The V call is TRBV28, the J call TRBJ1-1, with a tentative D call TRBD1 (5 bases). Germline V gives CDR1 MDHEN, CDR2 SYDVKM. The CDR3 is made up of 14 amino acids. V dropped 5 bases and J dropped 4 bases, with 14 bases sitting between them. CDR3 loop: CASSLPWGGTEAFF. CDR3 nucleotides: TGTGCCAGCAGTCTACCCTGGGGGGGCACTGAAGCTTTCTTT.

The CDR3 region is CSAQGGTNSPLHF. CDR3 in DNA: TGCAGTGCTCAAGGCGGAACTAATTCACCCCTCCACTTT. The chain couples TRBV20-1 to TRBJ1-6; D call uncertain. Looked up from germline, CDR1 is DFQATT and CDR2 is SNEGSKA (reference sequence). Trimming pared 5 bases from V and 6 bases from J, leaving 11 bases between. The CDR3 length is 13 residues.

This clonotype was picked up a small number of times. The chain links TRBV19 to TRBJ2-7, with 13 nucleotides matching TRBD2. The CDR3 has 13 residues. Germline V CDR1 and CDR2: LNHDA, SQIVND (reference sequence). V gave up 6 bases and J gave up 4 bases; unmatched junction bases: 0. CDR3 sequence: CASRLAGGYEQYF. CDR3 DNA: TGTGCCAGTAGACTAGCGGGAGGGTACGAGCAGTACTTC.

A word on this clonotype: At one boundary the junction diverges from the germline segment, which might be a read error. The chain couples TRBV27 to TRBJ2-3; weak D call: TRBD2 (7 bases). This CDR3 spans 17 amino acids. Germline V gene data show CDR1 as MNHEY and CDR2 as SMNVEV (reference sequence). CDR3 sequence: CAGSLFVAGAHTDTQYF. The DNA of the CDR3 is TGTGCCGGCAGTTTATTTGTCGCGGGGGCCCACACAGATACGCAGTATTTT.

This clonotype was seen at least ten times. The J gene is TRBJ2-5, the V gene TRBV7-2, with TRBD2 matching over 8 bases. There are 13 residues in the CDR3. The ends lost 3 bases at V and 3 bases at J; junction bases unmatched: 0. Germline CDR1 is SGHTA and CDR2 is FQGNSA. CDR3 protein: CASSFGGEETQYF. CDR3 coding DNA: TGTGCCAGCAGCTTCGGGGGGGAAGAGACCCAGTACTTC.

The rearrangement uses TRBV15 and TRBJ2-4; 7 bases agree with TRBD2. The CDR3 is 13 residues long. Germline CDR1 LNHNV, CDR2 YYDKDF (reference sequence). V shed 0 bases, J shed 12 bases, and the junction held 5 bases outside the gene matches. The CDR3 loop reads CATSRDTSVRQYF. The CDR3 nucleotides are TGTGCCACCAGCAGAGATACTAGCGTGCGTCAGTACTTC.

The sample holds many counts of this clonotype. This rearrangement joins TRBV6-5 to TRBJ1-2; 7 bases line up with TRBD1. The CDR3 is 14 residues long. The germline gives CDR1 MNHEY, CDR2 SVGAGI. With 3 bases clipped from V and 7 bases from J, the junction kept 8 bases outside the gene matches. The CDR3 region has the DNA TGTGCCAGCAGTTATGTGACAGGGTATGGTGGCTACACCTTC. It is translated as CASSYVTGYGGYTF.

In this sample, this clonotype turned up a few times. The rearrangement uses TRBV30 and TRBJ1-2; 10 nucleotides align to TRBD1. V was pared by 3 bases and J by 0 bases, with 7 bases of the junction left unmatched. Germline V gene data show CDR1 as GTSNPN and CDR2 as SVGIG (reference sequence). The CDR3 sequence is 16 residues long. This chain's CDR3 is CAWSPGQGIPNYGYTF. The CDR3 bases are TGTGCCTGGAGCCCGGGACAGGGGATTCCTAACTATGGCTACACCTTC.

This clonotype was recorded many times. J is TRBJ1-2 and V is TRBV10-3; D not resolved. The CDR3 contains 16 residues. With 0 bases removed from V and 4 bases from J, the gap between germline ends came to 15 bases. CDR1 ENHRY and CDR2 SYGVKD come from the germline V gene. CDR3 residues: CAISESRYGTSYGYTF. DNA of the CDR3: TGTGCCATCAGTGAGTCTCGGTACGGAACGTCCTATGGCTACACCTTC.

J is TRBJ2-7 and V is TRBV2; D not certain. This CDR3 spans 12 amino acids. Germline V CDR1 and CDR2: SNHLY, FYNNEI. Deletions cut 6 bases from V and 5 bases from J, with 11 bases between. This CDR3 is CASSVESDEQYF. The CDR3 DNA reads TGTGCCAGCAGCGTGGAGTCCGACGAGCAGTACTTC.

The CDR3 bases are TGTGCCAGCAGGGTGACAGGGGTTAACACTGAAGCTTTCTTT. Translating it yields CASRVTGVNTEAFF. This chain links TRBV6-2 or TRBV6-3 with TRBJ1-1; 8 bases align to TRBD1. This CDR3 is built from 14 residues. The germline CDR1 and CDR2 sequences are MNHEY and SVGEGT. The V segment lost 6 bases and the J segment 2 bases; nucleotides outside the gene matches: 5.

This chain uses TRBV7-9 with TRBJ2-1; 7 bases fit TRBD1. In germline, CDR1 is SEHNR, CDR2 FQNEAQ (reference sequence). Trimming took 5 bases from V and 0 from J; bases not matched to a gene: 7. The CDR3 loop spans 16 amino acids. This chain's CDR3 is CASSPRGWGSYNEQFF. In DNA form, the CDR3 reads TGTGCCAGCAGCCCCAGGGGGTGGGGCTCCTACAATGAGCAGTTCTTC.

This clonotype was counted ten times or more. The V gene is TRBV20-1, the J gene TRBJ1-2; D not resolved. The V and J ends lost 6 bases and 4 bases respectively, with 21 bases between them. Germline values: CDR1 DFQATT, CDR2 SNEGSKA (reference sequence). The CDR3 spans 15 residues. CDR3 in DNA: TGCAGTGCAAGTACACAGACCCAATCACTCTATGGCTACACCTTC. Encoded protein: CSASTQTQSLYGYTF.

This clonotype came up many times. The CDR3: CASRGTLQNTEAFF. DNA for the CDR3: TGTGCCAGCAGGGGAACCCTACAGAACACTGAAGCTTTCTTT. The gene calls are TRBV12-3 or TRBV12-4 and TRBJ1-1; D gene unclear. The CDR3 is 14 amino acids. V lost 6 bases and J 1 base, leaving 12 bases between the germline ends.

Points on this clonotype: Relative to the germline gene, one junction end is altered; a read error may explain this. This chain's CDR3 is CANSQELWGLADTQYF. As DNA, the CDR3 is TGTGCCAACAGCCAAGAGCTCTGGGGCCTCGCAGATACGCAGTATTTT. The chain has TRBV14 and TRBJ2-3; tentatively, D is TRBD1 (5 bases). CDR1 is SGHDN, CDR2 FVKESK, per germline. The CDR3 contains 16 residues.

This rearrangement joins TRBV11-2 to TRBJ2-5, with 8 bases identical to TRBD2. The CDR3 sequence is 17 residues long. V trimming: 5 bases; J trimming: 4 bases; junction bases outside the gene matches: 15. CDR1 is SGHAT and CDR2 is FQNNGV in the germline V gene. The CDR3 here is CASSPLASGFSGETQYF. Here the CDR3 DNA reads TGTGCCAGCAGCCCACTGGCTAGCGGGTTCTCGGGAGAGACCCAGTACTTC.

The CDR3 region has the DNA TGTGCCAGCAGCTTCGGACCCCCTTACGAGCAGTACTTC. Translating gives CASSFGPPYEQYF. The chain couples TRBV7-9 to TRBJ2-7; D unclear. CDR3 length: 13 amino acids. The V end was cut by 3 bases, the J end by 4 bases, with 10 bases between. Germline CDR1 SEHNR, CDR2 FQNEAQ (reference sequence).

This clonotype was observed at least ten times. This chain uses TRBV19 with TRBJ2-2; 9 nucleotides align to TRBD1. Trimming took 6 bases from V and 4 from J; bases not matched to a gene: 12. The CDR3 is 17 amino acids. Per germline, CDR1 LNHDA and CDR2 SQIVND (reference sequence). CDR3 in amino acids: CASRSSRGQGITGELFF. CDR3 nucleotides: TGTGCCAGTAGATCCTCCCGGGGACAGGGTATCACCGGGGAGCTGTTTTTT.

Points on this clonotype: With a much larger clone just one base away, this may be a read error. The CDR3 region is CASSTGQGYEKLFF. The CDR3 coding sequence is TGTGCCAGCAGCACGGGACAGGGATATGAAAAACTGTTTTTT. The genes are TRBV7-2 and TRBJ1-4; 9 positions agree with TRBD1. This CDR3 contains 14 residues. The V and J ends lost 5 bases and 6 bases, in that order; junction bases with no gene match: 4. The V gene's germline CDR1 is SGHTA and CDR2 FQGNSA.

This clonotype was counted a few times. The chain uses TRBV9 and TRBJ2-6, with no clear D. The germline V gene encodes CDR1 SGDLS and CDR2 YYNGEE. The CDR3 covers 17 residues. With 1 base removed from V and 0 bases from J, the gap between germline ends came to 11 bases. CDR3 sequence reads: CASSVTGSYSGANVLTF. In nucleotides, the CDR3 is TGTGCCAGCAGCGTAACGGGCAGCTACTCTGGGGCCAACGTCCTGACTTTC. The full variable domain, completed using reference TRBV9 and TRBJ2-6, is DSGVTQTPKHLITATGQRVTLRCSPRSGDLSVYWYQQSLDQGLQFLIQYYNGEERAKGNILERFSAQQFPDLHSELNLSSLELGDSALYFCASSVTGSYSGANVLTFGAGSRLTVL.

This clonotype was picked up many times. V gene TRBV10-3 combines with J gene TRBJ2-7; TRBD2 matches at 9 bases. In germline, CDR1 is ENHRY, CDR2 SYGVKD. V was clipped by 3 bases and J by 5 bases; unmatched bases: 8. The CDR3 extends over 15 amino acids. CDR3 amino acids: CAISDLQRGDHEQYF. Written as DNA, the CDR3 is TGTGCCATCAGTGATTTGCAGCGGGGGGACCACGAGCAGTACTTC.

The chain couples TRBV28 to TRBJ1-1; 9 bases fit TRBD1. This CDR3 contains 16 residues. Germline CDR1 and CDR2: MDHEN and SYDVKM. Trimming removed 3 bases from V and 7 bases from J; junction bases left unmatched: 12. CDR3 in DNA: TGTGCCAGCAGTTTCTCCCCTGGGACAGGGCGGAATGAAGCTTTCTTT. Amino acid sequence: CASSFSPGTGRNEAFF.

V gene TRBV30 combines with J gene TRBJ1-4; possible D gene TRBD1, 5 bases. CDR3 size: 15 residues. CDR1 GTSNPN and CDR2 SVGIG come from the germline V gene (reference sequence). V lost 0 bases to trimming and J lost 4 bases, with 12 bases between them. The CDR3 DNA is TGTGCCTGGAGTGTACGGGACGGATTTAATGAAAAACTGTTTTTT. Its protein is CAWSVRDGFNEKLFF.

The CDR3 here is CASSPRAGFDYEQYF. The CDR3 bases are TGCGCCAGCAGCCCACGGGCGGGGTTCGACTACGAGCAGTACTTC. This rearrangement joins TRBV5-1 to TRBJ2-7; possible D gene TRBD2, 6 bases. The CDR3 loop spans 15 amino acids. CDR1 and CDR2 (germline): SGHRS, YFSETQ. V gave up 4 bases and J gave up 3 bases, with 17 bases separating them.

To note about this clonotype: One base away lies a much larger clone, so this may be a sequencing read error. V gene TRBV7-8 combines with J gene TRBJ1-5; D is possibly TRBD1 (5 bases). V gave up 5 bases and J gave up 9 bases, with 20 bases separating them. CDR1 SGHVS and CDR2 FQNEAQ come from the germline V gene. CDR3 length equals 15 residues. The CDR3 DNA follows: TGTGCCAGCAGCCTTAGTGGAGGGGAGACGCGGCCCCAGCATTTT. It is translated as CASSLSGGETRPQHF.